At least ten counts were recorded for the clone carrying this T cell receptor beta chain. The target antigen is unknown. The sample is drawn from a study of CD8 T cells in ankylosing spondylitis. TCRdb reprocessed the 5' RACE reads via MiXCR and lists one record per CDR3 protein. The repertoire holds about 220,000 distinct CDR3 sequences, approximately 7.4% seen once, with 14% in the top ten. Findings and limits, study-wide: Matched ankylosing spondylitis synovial fluid reportedly contained a significantly enriched population of disease-linked clones. Ankylosing spondylitis blood seemed to carry a telltale TCR beta motif made of several highly homologous variants.

Sequencing was carried out using blood, either unsorted or a sorted T cell fraction (not recorded which). This clonotype was obtained from a male donor with ankylosing spondylitis.

The CDR3 sequence is CASSLSPEQFF. CDR3 nucleotide sequence: TGTGCCAGCAGCTTATCCCCTGAGCAGTTCTTC. V and J are TRBV7-9 and TRBJ2-1; D gene ambiguous. The V end was cut by 2 bases, the J end by 9 bases, with 5 bases between. Germline CDR1 and CDR2: SEHNR and FQNEAQ (reference sequence). This CDR3 is 11 amino acids long.